This T cell receptor (beta chain) derives from a study of OX40 agonist ivuxolimab in advanced cancers. Study background: Patient treatment consisted of intravenous ivuxolimab administration every 2 weeks at 0.01 to 10 mg/kg. Partial responses were achieved by three patients, of whom one had hepatocellular carcinoma and two had cutaneous melanoma.

Germline V gives CDR1 KGHSH, CDR2 LQKENI. Germline trimming cut 3 bases from V and 1 base from J; bases unmatched to any gene: 0. CDR3 size: 14 residues. Excluded were patients having autoimmune disease history or systemic immunosuppression. Concerning this clone itself: Its antigen is not identified.

Profiling relied on immunoSEQ multiplex PCR, and the TCRdb table lists in-frame clones only, not all of them. In the table there are tens of thousands of clones, 84% of which are singletons. Study-level points and caveats: Compared with CD4+, CD8+ T cells on average had more expanded clones.

The receptor was derived from an adult with an advanced solid tumor such as melanoma, head and neck, liver or kidney cancer. The chain recombines TRBV18 with TRBJ2-7; 10 bases fit TRBD2. The source was CD4+ or CD8+ T cells sorted from blood, collected in a trial of the OX40 agonist ivuxolimab. The CDR3 DNA sequence: TGTGCCAGCTCACCTAGCGGGGGGTCCTACGAGCAGTACTTC. Protein product: CASSPSGGSYEQYF.